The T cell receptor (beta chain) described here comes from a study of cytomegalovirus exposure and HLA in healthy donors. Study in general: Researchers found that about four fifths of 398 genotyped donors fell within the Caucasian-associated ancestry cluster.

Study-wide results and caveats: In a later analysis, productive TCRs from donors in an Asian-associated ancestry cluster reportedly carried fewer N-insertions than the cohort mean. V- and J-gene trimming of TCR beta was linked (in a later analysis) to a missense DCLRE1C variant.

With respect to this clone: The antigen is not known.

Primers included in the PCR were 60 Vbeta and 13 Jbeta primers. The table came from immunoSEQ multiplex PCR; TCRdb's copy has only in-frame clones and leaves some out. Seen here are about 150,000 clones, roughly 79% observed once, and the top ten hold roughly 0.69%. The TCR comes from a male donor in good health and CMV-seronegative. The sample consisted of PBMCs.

The CDR3 DNA reads as TGTGCCAGCAGCCGGACAGGTTACGAGCAGTACTTC. This sequence encodes CASSRTGYEQYF. V is TRBV9 and J is TRBJ2-7; 7 nucleotides line up with TRBD1. The J segment lost 4 bases and the V segment lost 4 bases, leaving 2 bases of the junction unmatched. Germline V gene sequence: CDR1 SGDLS, CDR2 YYNGEE. CDR3 size: 12 residues.